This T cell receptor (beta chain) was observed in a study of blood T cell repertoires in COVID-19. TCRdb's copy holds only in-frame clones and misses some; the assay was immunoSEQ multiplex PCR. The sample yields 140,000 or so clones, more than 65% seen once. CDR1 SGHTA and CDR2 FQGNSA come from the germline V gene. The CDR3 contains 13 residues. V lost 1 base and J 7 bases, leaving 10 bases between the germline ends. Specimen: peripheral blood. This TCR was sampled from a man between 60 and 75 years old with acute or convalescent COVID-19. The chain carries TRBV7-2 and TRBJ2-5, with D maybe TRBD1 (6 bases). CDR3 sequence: CASSLGGRGTQYF. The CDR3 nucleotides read TGTGCCAGCAGCTTAGGGGGGCGCGGGACCCAGTACTTC. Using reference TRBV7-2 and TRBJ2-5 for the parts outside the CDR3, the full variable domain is GAGVSQSPSNKVTEKGKDVELRCDPISGHTALYWYRQSLGQGLEFLIYFQGNSAPDKSGLPSDRFSAERTGGSVSTLTIQRTQQEDSAVYLCASSLGGRGTQYFGPGTRLLVL.